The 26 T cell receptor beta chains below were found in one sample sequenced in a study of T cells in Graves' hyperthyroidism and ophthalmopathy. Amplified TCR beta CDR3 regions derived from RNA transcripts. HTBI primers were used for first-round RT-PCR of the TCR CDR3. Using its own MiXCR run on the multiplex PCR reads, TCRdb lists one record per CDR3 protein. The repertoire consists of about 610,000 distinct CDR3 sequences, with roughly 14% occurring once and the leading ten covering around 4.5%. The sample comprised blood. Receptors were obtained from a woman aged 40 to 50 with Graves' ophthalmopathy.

The CDR3 nucleotides are TGTGCCAGCAGGAAGGTGTATACCCAAACAGATACGCAGTATTTT. Translation: CASRKVYTQTDTQYF. This chain links TRBV6-1 with TRBJ2-3; D is undetermined. The CDR3 has 15 amino acids. V gave up 6 bases and J gave up 3 bases, with 16 bases separating them. The germline CDR1 and CDR2 sequences are MNHNS and SASEGT.

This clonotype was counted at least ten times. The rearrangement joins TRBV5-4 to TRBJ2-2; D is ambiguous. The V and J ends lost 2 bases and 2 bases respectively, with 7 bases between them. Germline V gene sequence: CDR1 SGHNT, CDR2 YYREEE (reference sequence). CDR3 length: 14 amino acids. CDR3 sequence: CASSLSSNTGELFF. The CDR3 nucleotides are TGTGCCAGCAGCTTATCCAGTAACACCGGGGAGCTGTTTTTT.

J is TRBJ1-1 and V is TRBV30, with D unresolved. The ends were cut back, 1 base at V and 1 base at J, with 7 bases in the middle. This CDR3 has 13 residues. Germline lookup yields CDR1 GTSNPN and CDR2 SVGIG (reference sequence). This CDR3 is CAWSGDANTEAFF. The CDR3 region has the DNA TGTGCCTGGAGTGGTGACGCGAACACTGAAGCTTTCTTT.

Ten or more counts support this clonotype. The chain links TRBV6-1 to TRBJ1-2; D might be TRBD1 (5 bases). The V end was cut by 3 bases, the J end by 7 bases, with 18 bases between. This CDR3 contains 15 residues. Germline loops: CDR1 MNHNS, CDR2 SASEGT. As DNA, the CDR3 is TGTGCCAGCAGTGACCTTTCAGGGTTCCCACGTGGCTACACCTTC. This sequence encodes CASSDLSGFPRGYTF.

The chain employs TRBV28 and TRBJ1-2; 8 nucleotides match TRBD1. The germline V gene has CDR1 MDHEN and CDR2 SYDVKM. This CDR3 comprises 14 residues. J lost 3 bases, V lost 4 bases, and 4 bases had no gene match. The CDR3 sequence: CASSSATGDYGYTF. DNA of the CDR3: TGTGCCAGCAGTTCCGCGACAGGGGACTATGGCTACACCTTC.

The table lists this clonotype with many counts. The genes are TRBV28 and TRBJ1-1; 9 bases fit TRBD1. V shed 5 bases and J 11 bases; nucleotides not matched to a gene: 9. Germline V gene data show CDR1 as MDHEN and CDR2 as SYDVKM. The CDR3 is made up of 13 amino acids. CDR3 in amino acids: CASSPRGQGEAFF. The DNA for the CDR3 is TGTGCCAGCAGTCCACGGGGACAGGGAGAGGCTTTCTTT.

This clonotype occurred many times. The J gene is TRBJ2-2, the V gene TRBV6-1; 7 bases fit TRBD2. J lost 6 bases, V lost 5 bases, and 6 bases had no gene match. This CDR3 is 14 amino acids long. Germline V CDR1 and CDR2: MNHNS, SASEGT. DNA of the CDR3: TGTGCCAGCAGTCAGGGACTAAATTCCGGGGAGCTGTTTTTT. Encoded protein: CASSQGLNSGELFF.

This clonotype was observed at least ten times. The CDR3 spells CASSLEGLGTFISMNTEAFF. CDR3 in DNA: TGTGCCAGCAGCTTAGAAGGGCTTGGGACATTCATCAGCATGAACACTGAAGCTTTCTTT. The chain joins TRBV11-2 to TRBJ1-1, with a tentative D call TRBD1 (6 bases). Per the germline V gene, CDR1 is SGHAT and CDR2 is FQNNGV. V was cut by 0 bases and J by 0 bases, with 23 bases left in between. The CDR3 has 20 amino acids.

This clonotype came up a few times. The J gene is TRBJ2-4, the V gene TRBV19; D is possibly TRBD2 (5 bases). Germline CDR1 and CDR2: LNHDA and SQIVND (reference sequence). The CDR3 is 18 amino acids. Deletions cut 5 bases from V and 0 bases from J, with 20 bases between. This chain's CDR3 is CASSATDFTLLAKNIQYF. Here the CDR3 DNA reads TGTGCCAGTAGTGCTACGGACTTCACTCTCCTAGCCAAAAACATTCAGTACTTC. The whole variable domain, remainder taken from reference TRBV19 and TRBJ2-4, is DGGITQSPKYLFRKEGQNVTLSCEQNLNHDAMYWYRQDPGQGLRLIYYSQIVNDFQKGDIAEGYSVSREKKESFPLTVTSAQKNPTAFYLCASSATDFTLLAKNIQYFGAGTRLSVL.

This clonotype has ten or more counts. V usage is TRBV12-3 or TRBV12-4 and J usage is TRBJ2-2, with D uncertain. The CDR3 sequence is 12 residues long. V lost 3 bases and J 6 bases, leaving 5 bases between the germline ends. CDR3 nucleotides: TGTGCCAGCAGTTTTGTGGCCGGGGAGCTGTTTTTT. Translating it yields CASSFVAGELFF.

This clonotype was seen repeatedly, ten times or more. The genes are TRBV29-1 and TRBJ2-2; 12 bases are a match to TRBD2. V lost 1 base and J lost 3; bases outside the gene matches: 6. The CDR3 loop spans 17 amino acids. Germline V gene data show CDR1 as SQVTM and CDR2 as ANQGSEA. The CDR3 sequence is CSVEGLAGGPDTGELFF. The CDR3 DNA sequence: TGCAGCGTTGAAGGGCTAGCGGGAGGGCCGGACACCGGGGAGCTGTTTTTT.

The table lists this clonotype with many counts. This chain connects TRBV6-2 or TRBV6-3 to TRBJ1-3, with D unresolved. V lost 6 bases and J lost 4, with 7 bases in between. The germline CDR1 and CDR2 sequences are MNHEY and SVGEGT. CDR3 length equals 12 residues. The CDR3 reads CASRSTGNTIYF. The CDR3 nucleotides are TGTGCCAGCAGATCAACCGGAAACACCATATATTTT.

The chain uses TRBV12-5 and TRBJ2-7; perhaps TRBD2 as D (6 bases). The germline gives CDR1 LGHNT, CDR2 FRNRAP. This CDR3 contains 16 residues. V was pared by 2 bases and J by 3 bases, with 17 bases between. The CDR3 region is CASGLTPTSPNYEQYF. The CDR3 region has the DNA TGTGCTAGTGGTTTGACCCCCACTAGCCCAAACTACGAGCAGTACTTC.

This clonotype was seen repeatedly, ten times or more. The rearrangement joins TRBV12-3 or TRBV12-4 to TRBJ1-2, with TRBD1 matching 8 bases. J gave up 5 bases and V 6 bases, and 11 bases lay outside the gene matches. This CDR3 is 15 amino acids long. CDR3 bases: TGTGCCAGCAGCCGACCGGGACAGGACAATTATGGCTACACCTTC. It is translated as CASSRPGQDNYGYTF.

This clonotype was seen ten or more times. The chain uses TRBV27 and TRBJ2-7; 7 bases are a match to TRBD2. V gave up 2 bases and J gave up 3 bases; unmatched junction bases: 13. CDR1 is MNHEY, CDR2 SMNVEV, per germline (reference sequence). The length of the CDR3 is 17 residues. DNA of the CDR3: TGTGCCAGCAGTTTAGGCCCGCTAGCGGACCTTCGCTACGAGCAGTACTTC. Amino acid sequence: CASSLGPLADLRYEQYF.

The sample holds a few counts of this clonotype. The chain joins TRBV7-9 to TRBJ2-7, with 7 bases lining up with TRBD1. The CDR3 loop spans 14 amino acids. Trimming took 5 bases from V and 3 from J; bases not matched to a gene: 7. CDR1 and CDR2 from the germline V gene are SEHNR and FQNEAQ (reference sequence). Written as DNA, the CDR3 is TGTGCCAGCAGCCACGGGACAGACCTCTACGAGCAGTACTTC. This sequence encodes CASSHGTDLYEQYF.

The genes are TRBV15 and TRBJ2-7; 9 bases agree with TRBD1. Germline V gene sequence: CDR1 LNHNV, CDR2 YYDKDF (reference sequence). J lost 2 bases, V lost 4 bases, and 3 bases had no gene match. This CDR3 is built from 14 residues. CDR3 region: CATSTGQGTYEQYF. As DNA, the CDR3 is TGTGCCACCAGCACGGGACAGGGTACCTACGAGCAGTACTTC.

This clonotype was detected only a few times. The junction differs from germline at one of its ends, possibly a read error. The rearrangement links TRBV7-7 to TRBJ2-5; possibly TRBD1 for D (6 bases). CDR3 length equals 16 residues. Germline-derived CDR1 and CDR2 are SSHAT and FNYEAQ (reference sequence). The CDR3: CASSLELTGHLETQYF. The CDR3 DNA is TGTGCTAGCAGCTTAGAATTGACAGGTCATTTGGAGACCCAGTACTTC. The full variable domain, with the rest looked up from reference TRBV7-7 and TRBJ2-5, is GAGVSQSPRYKVTKRGQDVTLRCDPISSHATLYWYQQALGQGPEFLTYFNYEAQPDKSGLPSDRFSAERPEGSISTLTIQRTEQRDSAMYRCASSLELTGHLETQYFGPGTRLLVL.

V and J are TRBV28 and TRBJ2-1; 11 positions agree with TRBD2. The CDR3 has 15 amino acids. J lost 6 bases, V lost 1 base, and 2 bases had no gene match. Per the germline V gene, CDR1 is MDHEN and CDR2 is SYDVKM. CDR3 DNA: TGTGCCAGCAGTTTATTAGCGGGAGGGCTCAATGAGCAGTTCTTC. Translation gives CASSLLAGGLNEQFF.

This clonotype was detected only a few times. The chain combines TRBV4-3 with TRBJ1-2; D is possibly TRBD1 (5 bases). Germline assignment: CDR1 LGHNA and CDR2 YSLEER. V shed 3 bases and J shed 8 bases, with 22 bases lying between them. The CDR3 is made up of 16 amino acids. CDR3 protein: CASSQGSGTAFGGYTF. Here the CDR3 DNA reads TGCGCCAGCAGCCAGGGATCCGGGACCGCCTTCGGGGGCTACACCTTC.

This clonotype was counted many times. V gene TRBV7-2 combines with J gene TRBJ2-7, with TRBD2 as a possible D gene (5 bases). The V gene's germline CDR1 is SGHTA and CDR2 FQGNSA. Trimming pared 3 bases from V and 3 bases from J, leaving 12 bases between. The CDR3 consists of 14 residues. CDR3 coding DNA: TGTGCCAGCAGCTTGAGGCTAGCTGTCTACGAGCAGTACTTC. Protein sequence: CASSLRLAVYEQYF.

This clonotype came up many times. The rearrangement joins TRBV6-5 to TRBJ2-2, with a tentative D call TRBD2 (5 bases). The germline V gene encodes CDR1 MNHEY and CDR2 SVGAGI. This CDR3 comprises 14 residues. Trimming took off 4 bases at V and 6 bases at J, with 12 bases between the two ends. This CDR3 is CASSFTRKAGELFF. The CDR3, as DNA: TGTGCCAGCAGTTTCACTAGGAAGGCCGGGGAGCTGTTTTTT.

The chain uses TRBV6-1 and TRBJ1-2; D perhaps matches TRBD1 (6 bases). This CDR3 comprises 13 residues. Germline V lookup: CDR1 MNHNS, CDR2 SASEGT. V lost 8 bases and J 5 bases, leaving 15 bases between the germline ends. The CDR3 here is CASAWTAKYGYTF. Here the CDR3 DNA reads TGTGCCAGCGCCTGGACAGCGAAGTATGGCTACACCTTC.

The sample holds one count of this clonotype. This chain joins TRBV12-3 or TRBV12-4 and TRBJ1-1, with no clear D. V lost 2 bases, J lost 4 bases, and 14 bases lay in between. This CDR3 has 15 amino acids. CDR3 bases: TGTGCCAGCAGTTTAAGTGGAATTTTGAGCACTGAAGCTTTCTTT. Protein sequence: CASSLSGILSTEAFF.

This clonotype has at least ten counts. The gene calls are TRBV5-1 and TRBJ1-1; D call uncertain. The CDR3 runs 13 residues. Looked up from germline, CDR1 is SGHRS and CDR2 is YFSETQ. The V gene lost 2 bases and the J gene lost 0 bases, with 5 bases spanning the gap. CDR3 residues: CASSFKMNTEAFF. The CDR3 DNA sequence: TGCGCCAGCAGCTTCAAGATGAACACTGAAGCTTTCTTT.

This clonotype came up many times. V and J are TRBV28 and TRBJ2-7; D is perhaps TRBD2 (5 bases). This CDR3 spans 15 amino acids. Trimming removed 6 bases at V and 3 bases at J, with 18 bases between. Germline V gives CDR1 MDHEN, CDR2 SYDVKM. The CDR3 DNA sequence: TGTGCCAGCAGCCGCCCGGGGTCCGCCGGCTACGAGCAGTACTTC. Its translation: CASSRPGSAGYEQYF.